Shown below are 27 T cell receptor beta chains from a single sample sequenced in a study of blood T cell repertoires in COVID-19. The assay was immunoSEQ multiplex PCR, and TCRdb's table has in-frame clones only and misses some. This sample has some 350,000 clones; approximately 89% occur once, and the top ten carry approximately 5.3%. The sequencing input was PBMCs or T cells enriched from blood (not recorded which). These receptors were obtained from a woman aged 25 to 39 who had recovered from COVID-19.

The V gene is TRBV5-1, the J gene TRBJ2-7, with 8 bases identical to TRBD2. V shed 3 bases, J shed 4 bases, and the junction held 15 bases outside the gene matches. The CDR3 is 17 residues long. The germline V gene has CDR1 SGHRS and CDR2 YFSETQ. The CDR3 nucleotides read TGCGCCAGCAGCTCCCGATCGGGAGGGGCGCCCCCGTACGAGCAGTACTTC. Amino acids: CASSSRSGGAPPYEQYF.

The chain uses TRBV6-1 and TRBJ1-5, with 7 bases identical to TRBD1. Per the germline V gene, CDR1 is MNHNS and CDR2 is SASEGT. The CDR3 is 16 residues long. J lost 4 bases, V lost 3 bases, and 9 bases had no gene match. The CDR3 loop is CASSEGQRIRNQPQHF. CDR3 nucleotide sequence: TGTGCCAGCAGTGAGGGACAGAGGATTCGTAATCAGCCCCAGCATTTT.

CDR3 protein: CASSRATATNEKLFF. For the CDR3, the DNA is TGTGCCAGCAGTAGAGCAACTGCAACTAATGAAAAACTGTTTTTT. The J gene is TRBJ1-4, the V gene TRBV27; D call uncertain. V was cut by 5 bases and J by 0 bases, with 10 bases left in between. CDR3 length: 15 amino acids. CDR1 and CDR2 (germline): MNHEY, SMNVEV (reference sequence).

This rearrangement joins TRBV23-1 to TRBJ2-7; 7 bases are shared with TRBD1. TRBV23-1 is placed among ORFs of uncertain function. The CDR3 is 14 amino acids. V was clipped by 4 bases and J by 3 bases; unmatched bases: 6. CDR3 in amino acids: CASSLKGANYEQYF. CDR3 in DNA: TGCGCCAGCAGTCTAAAGGGGGCAAACTACGAGCAGTACTTC.

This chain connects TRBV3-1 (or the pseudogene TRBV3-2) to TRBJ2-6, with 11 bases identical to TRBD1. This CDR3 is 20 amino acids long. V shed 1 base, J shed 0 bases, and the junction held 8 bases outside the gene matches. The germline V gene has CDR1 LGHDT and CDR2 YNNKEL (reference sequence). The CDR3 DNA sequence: TGTGCCAGCAGCCAAGTGGGACAGGGGGATTTCGACTCTGGGGCCAACGTCCTGACTTTC. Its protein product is CASSQVGQGDFDSGANVLTF.

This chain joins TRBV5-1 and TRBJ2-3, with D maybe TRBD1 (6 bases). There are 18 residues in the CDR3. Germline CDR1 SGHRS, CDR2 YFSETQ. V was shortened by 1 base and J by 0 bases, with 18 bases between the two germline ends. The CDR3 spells CASSLSTIVGASTDTQYF. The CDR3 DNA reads TGCGCCAGCAGCTTGTCCACAATAGTGGGGGCTAGCACAGATACGCAGTATTTT.

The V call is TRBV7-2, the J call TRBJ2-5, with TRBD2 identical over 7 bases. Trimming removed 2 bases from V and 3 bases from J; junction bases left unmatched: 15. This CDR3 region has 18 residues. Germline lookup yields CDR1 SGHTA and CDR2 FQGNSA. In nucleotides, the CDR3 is TGTGCCAGCAGCTTATGGAGCCCTGGGGGGGGTTTGGAAGAGACCCAGTACTTC. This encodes CASSLWSPGGGLEETQYF.

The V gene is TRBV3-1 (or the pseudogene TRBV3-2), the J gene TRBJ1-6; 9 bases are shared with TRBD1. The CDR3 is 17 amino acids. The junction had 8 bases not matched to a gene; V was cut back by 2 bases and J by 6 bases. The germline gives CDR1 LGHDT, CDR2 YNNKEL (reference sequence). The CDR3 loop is CASSQYTGQGSNSPLHF. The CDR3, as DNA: TGTGCCAGCAGCCAATACACCGGACAGGGGAGTAATTCACCCCTCCACTTT.

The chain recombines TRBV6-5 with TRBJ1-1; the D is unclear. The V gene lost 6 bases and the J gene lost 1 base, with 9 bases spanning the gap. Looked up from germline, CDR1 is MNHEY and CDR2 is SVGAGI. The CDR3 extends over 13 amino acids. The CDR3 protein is CASSLGPNTEAFF. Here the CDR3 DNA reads TGTGCCAGCAGCTTGGGCCCGAACACTGAAGCTTTCTTT.

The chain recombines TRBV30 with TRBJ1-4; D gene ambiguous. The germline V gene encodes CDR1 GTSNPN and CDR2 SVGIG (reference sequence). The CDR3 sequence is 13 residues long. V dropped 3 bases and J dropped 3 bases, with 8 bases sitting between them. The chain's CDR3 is CAWSGGPNEKLFF. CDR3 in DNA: TGTGCCTGGAGCGGCGGCCCTAATGAAAAACTGTTTTTT. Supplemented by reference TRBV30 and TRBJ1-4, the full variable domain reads SQTIHQWPATLVQPVGSPLSLECTVEGTSNPNLYWYRQAAGRGLQLLFYSVGIGQISSEVPQNLSASRPQDRQFILSSKKLLLSDSGFYLCAWSGGPNEKLFFGSGTQLSVL.

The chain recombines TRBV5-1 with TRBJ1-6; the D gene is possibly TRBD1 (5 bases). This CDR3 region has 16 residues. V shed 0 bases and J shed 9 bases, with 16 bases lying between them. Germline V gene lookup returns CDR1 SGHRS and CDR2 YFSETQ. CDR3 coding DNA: TGCGCCAGCAGCTTGGCACAGGCGACAATGGGTTCACCCCTCCACTTT. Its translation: CASSLAQATMGSPLHF.

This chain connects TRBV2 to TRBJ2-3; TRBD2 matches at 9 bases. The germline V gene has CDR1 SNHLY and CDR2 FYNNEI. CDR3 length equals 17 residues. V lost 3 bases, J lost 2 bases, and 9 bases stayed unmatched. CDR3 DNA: TGTGCCAGCAGTGAGCTTTGGGAGCGGGGGGTCACAGATACGCAGTATTTT. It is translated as CASSELWERGVTDTQYF.

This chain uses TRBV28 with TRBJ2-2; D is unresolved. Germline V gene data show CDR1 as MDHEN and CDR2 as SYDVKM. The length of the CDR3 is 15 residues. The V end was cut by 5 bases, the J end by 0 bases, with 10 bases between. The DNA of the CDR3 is TGTGCCAGCAGTAAGCGACTGTCGAACACCGGGGAGCTGTTTTTT. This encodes CASSKRLSNTGELFF.

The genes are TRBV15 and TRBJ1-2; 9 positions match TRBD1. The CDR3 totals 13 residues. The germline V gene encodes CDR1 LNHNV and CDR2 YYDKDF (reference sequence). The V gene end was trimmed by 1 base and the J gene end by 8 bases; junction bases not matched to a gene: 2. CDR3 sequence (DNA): TGTGCCACCAGCAGAGGACAGGGGGTGGGCTACACCTTC. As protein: CATSRGQGVGYTF.

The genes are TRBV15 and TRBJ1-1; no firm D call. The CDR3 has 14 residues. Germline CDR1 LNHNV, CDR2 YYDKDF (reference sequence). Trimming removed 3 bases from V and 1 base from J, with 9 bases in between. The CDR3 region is CATSRIRGNTEAFF. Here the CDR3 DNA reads TGTGCCACCAGCAGGATTAGAGGGAACACTGAAGCTTTCTTT.

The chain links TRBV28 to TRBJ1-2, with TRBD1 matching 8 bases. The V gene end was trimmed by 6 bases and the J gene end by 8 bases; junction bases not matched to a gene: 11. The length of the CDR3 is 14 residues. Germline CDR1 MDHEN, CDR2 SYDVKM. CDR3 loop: CASRPLSRGLGYTF. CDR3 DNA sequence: TGTGCCAGCAGACCTCTCAGCAGGGGGCTGGGCTACACCTTC.

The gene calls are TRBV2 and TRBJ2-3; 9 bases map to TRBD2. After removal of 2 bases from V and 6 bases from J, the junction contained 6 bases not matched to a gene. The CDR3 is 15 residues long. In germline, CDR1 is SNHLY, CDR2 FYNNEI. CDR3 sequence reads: CASSERLAGSDTQYF. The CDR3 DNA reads TGTGCCAGCAGTGAACGGCTAGCGGGGTCTGATACGCAGTATTTT.

DNA for the CDR3: TGTGCCAGCAGATCAGGGTTTCAGCCCCAGCATTTT. Protein: CASRSGFQPQHF. The V call is TRBV12-3 or TRBV12-4, the J call TRBJ1-5, with D possibly TRBD1 on 5 matching bases. This CDR3 is 12 amino acids long. V was pared by 6 bases and J by 6 bases, with 9 bases between.

The CDR3: CASSLGQGDPQYF. CDR3 DNA sequence: TGCGCCAGCAGCTTGGGTCAGGGGGATCCTCAGTACTTC. The rearrangement uses TRBV5-1 and TRBJ2-7, with 7 bases matching TRBD1. The CDR3 sequence is 13 residues long. J was trimmed by 10 bases and V by 0 bases; bases with no gene match: 7. The V gene's germline CDR1 is SGHRS and CDR2 YFSETQ.

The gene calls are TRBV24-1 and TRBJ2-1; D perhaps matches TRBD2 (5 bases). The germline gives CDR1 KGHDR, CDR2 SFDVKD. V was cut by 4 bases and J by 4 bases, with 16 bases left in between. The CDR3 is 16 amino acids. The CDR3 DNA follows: TGTGCCACCAGTGACTCCAGCGGCGGACGTTACAATGAGCAGTTCTTC. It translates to CATSDSSGGRYNEQFF.

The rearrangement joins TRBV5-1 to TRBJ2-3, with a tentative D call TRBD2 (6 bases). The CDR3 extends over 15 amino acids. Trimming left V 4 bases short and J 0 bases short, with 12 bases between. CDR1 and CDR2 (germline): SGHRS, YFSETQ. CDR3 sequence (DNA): TGCGCCAGCAGCCTACGGGGGTCTAGCACAGATACGCAGTATTTT. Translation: CASSLRGSSTDTQYF.

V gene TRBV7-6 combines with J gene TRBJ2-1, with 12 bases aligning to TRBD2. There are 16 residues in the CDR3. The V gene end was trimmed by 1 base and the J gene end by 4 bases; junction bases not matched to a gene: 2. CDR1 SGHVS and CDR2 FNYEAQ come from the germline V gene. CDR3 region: CASSLGLAGAYNEQFF. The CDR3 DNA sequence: TGTGCCAGCAGCTTAGGACTAGCGGGGGCTTACAATGAGCAGTTCTTC.

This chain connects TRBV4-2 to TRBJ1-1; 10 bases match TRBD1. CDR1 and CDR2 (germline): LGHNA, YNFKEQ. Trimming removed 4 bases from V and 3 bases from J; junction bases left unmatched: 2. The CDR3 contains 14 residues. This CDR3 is CASSRGTGDTEAFF. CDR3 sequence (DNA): TGTGCCAGCAGCCGGGGGACAGGGGACACTGAAGCTTTCTTT.

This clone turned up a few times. The CDR3 reads CASSREASGGAYEQYF. The CDR3 DNA is TGTGCCAGCAGCCGCGAGGCTAGCGGGGGGGCCTACGAGCAGTACTTC. V is TRBV4-2 and J is TRBJ2-7, with TRBD2 identical over 12 bases. Per the germline V gene, CDR1 is LGHNA and CDR2 is YNFKEQ. V was clipped by 4 bases and J by 2 bases; unmatched bases: 6. The CDR3 contains 16 residues.

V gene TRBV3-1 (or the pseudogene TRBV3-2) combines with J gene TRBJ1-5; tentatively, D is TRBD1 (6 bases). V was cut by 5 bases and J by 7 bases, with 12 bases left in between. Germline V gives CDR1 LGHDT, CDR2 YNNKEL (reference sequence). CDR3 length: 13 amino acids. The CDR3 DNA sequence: TGTGCCAGCAGCGCTACAGGGAGACAGCCCCAGCATTTT. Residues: CASSATGRQPQHF.

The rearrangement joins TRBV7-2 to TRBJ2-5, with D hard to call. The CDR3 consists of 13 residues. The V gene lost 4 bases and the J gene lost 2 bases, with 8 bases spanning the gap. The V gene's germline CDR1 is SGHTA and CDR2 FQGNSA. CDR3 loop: CASSSRYQETQYF. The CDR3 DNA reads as TGTGCCAGCAGCTCTAGATATCAAGAGACCCAGTACTTC. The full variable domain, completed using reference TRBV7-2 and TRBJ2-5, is GAGVSQSPSNKVTEKGKDVELRCDPISGHTALYWYRQSLGQGLEFLIYFQGNSAPDKSGLPSDRFSAERTGGSVSTLTIQRTQQEDSAVYLCASSSRYQETQYFGPGTRLLVL.

The CDR3 nucleotides read TGTGCCAGCAGTAAGACAGGGGGCCAAGAGACCCAGTACTTC. It is translated as CASSKTGGQETQYF. V and J are TRBV6-5 and TRBJ2-5; 9 nucleotides match TRBD1. Germline loops: CDR1 MNHEY, CDR2 SVGAGI. With V trimmed by 5 bases and J by 1 base, 2 bases remained unmatched. The CDR3 runs 14 residues.